These T cell receptor beta chains were read from a single sample in a study of blood T cell repertoires in COVID-19. Sequencing was performed with immunoSEQ multiplex PCR; in TCRdb, only in-frame clones are kept and a portion is missing. The sample lists hundreds of thousands of clones; about 89% were seen once. The sequenced material came from PBMCs or T cells enriched from blood (not recorded which). Receptors were obtained from a man in his 60s who had recovered from COVID-19. CDR3s include the opening cysteine and the closing phenylalanine or tryptophan. The order of the fields is V gene, CDR3 length, J gene, CDR3 protein.

>TRBV15|13|TRBJ2-7
CATRLDRVYEQYF
>TRBV6-6|12|TRBJ1-5
CASGGGNQPQHF
>TRBV5-1|13|TRBJ2-1
CASSSGRADEQFF
>TRBV3-1/TRBV3-2|14|TRBJ2-5
CASRTTSGQETQYF
>TRBV3-1/TRBV3-2|15|TRBJ1-2
CASSQVVGTAYGYTF
>TRBV7-9|15|TRBJ1-6
CASSKQGSNNSPLHF
>TRBV4-1|16|TRBJ2-7
CASSQLSGQISYEQYF
>TRBV6-5|15|TRBJ1-1
CASSNRGAANTEAFF
>TRBV28|15|TRBJ1-4
CASSPADRDHEKLFF
>TRBV2|14|TRBJ2-2
CASSRDTNTGELFF
>TRBV7-6|15|TRBJ2-1
CASSLDRAGYNEQFF
>TRBV3-1/TRBV3-2|13|TRBJ2-5
CASSQEFEETQYF
>TRBV14|16|TRBJ2-1
CASSLLAPTVHNEQFF
>TRBV9|15|TRBJ2-7
CASSVSASGSYEQYF
>TRBV11-2|15|TRBJ1-4
CASSLDQGAIEKLFF
>TRBV5-1|14|TRBJ2-1
CASSPRTSSAEQFF
>TRBV5-1|15|TRBJ1-5
CASSLMGDWGQPQHF
>TRBV20-1|14|TRBJ1-1
CSASTGTGDTEAFF
>TRBV28|13|TRBJ1-5
CASRSGTTQPQHF
>TRBV24-1|18|TRBJ2-2
CATSDLNRGLAGSGELFF
>TRBV6-5|14|TRBJ2-7
CASKNMRGAYEQYF
>TRBV7-3|16|TRBJ1-6
CASSLGGQGIGSPLHF
>TRBV10-1|14|TRBJ2-5
CASSESQEQETQYF
>TRBV10-2|19|TRBJ2-7
CASSESHFPRTSTSYEQYF
>TRBV28|15|TRBJ1-5
CASSRDRGSNQPQHF
>TRBV4-3|18|TRBJ2-1
CASSQRGSSGGSYNEQFF
>TRBV7-3|13|TRBJ2-7
CASSATSTGEQYF
>TRBV11-1|15|TRBJ2-1
CASSLGLAVYNEQFF
>TRBV18|16|TRBJ2-1
CASSPQLPGGRNEQFF
>TRBV7-2|14|TRBJ1-1
CASSSQRQNTEAFF
>TRBV9|13|TRBJ2-5
CASSVDLRETQYF
>TRBV3-1/TRBV3-2|16|TRBJ1-2
CASSQDGHAANYGYTF
>TRBV2|13|TRBJ1-1
CASRQEHVGEAFF
>TRBV24-1|11|TRBJ2-1
CATGTINEQFF
>TRBV7-7|16|TRBJ2-1
CASSLGIGVSYNEQFF
>TRBV28|14|TRBJ1-5
CASSSQGGGQPQHF
>TRBV6-1|16|TRBJ2-7
CASSDSLNSGAYEQYF
>TRBV7-2|17|TRBJ1-3
CASSEGQGLSSGNTIYF
>TRBV7-2|15|TRBJ2-2
CASSQNRGDTGELFF
>TRBV2|15|TRBJ2-7
CASRKGQGGSYEQYF
>TRBV24-1|13|TRBJ1-1
CATRHGEGTEAFF
>TRBV28|13|TRBJ2-1
CASGLAGINEQFF
>TRBV28|15|TRBJ1-2
CASDLTGDTNYGYTF
>TRBV28|14|TRBJ1-1
CASIVAGKGTEAFF
>TRBV5-6|14|TRBJ2-7
CASNRHRLYYEQYF
>TRBV9|14|TRBJ1-1
CASSVEGDRGEAFF
>TRBV23-1|20|TRBJ2-3
CASSQSRLAGGPGFSDTQYF
>TRBV18|12|TRBJ2-2
CASSQGSGELFF
>TRBV2|14|TRBJ1-4
CASRRTATNEKLFF
>TRBV30|16|TRBJ1-6
CAHRFGTGRHNSPLHF
>TRBV30|13|TRBJ2-5
CAWSGGHKETQYF
>TRBV6-2/TRBV6-3|13|TRBJ1-1
CASGRAGGSEAFF
>TRBV2|11|TRBJ2-7
CASSENRGGYF
>TRBV19|15|TRBJ2-7
CASSRGSGRAYEQYF
>TRBV23-1|14|TRBJ1-2
CASRRQALGYGYTF
>TRBV10-3|12|TRBJ2-3
CAIDRGTDTQYF
>TRBV6-5|13|TRBJ1-2
CASSQGEHYGYTF
>TRBV28|12|TRBJ1-1
CASSSRVTEAFF
>TRBV11-2|17|TRBJ2-1
CASSLDAGRGGPNEQFF